This T cell receptor beta chain comes out of a study of cytomegalovirus exposure and HLA in healthy donors. Germline V gene data show CDR1 as MNHNY and CDR2 as SVGAGI (reference sequence). This CDR3 is built from 12 residues. PCR employed 60 Vbeta and 13 Jbeta primers. Using immunoSEQ multiplex PCR, the repertoire was profiled, and TCRdb retains in-frame clones only, with some absent. Here the sample spans around 100,000 clones, less than 85% being singletons. Overall study results and limits: Cytomegalovirus association was assigned to approximately 160 TCR beta chains. Reports credit the classifier with highly specific, highly sensitive diagnosis of cytomegalovirus status. One variant, a missense change in DCLRE1C, was linked in a later analysis to TCR beta V- and J-gene trimming.

Donors were ostensibly healthy at sampling, although undocumented immune exposures were probable. As to this clone: Its target is not known.

The rearrangement uses TRBV6-6 and TRBJ2-3; the match to TRBD2 covers 8 bases. This TCR was recovered from a woman aged 18-29 years in good health and CMV-seropositive. Sequencing was done on a sample of PBMCs. The CDR3 DNA reads TGTGCTGCCGGGACTAGTGGAGATACGCAGTATTTT. This sequence encodes CAAGTSGDTQYF.